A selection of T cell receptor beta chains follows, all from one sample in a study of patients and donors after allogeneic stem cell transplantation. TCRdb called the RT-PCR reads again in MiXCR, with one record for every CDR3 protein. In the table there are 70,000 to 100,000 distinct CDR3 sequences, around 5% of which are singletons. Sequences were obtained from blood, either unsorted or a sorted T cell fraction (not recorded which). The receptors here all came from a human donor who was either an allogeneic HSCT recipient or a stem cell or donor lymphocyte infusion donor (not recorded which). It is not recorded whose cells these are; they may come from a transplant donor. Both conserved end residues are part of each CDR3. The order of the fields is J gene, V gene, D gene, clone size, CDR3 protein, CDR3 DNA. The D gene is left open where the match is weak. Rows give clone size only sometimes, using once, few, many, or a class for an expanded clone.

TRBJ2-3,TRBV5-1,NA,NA,CASSLSPGRGSDTQYF,TGCGCCAGCAGCTTGAGTCCGGGACGAGGGTCAGATACGCAGTATTTT
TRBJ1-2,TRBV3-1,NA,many,CASSQGGTSYNYGYTF,TGTGCCAGCAGCCAAGGGGGAACATCCTATAACTATGGCTACACCTTC
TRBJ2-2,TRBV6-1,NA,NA,CASSPPRRTNTGELFF,TGTGCCAGCAGCCCCCCCAGACGGACGAACACCGGGGAGCTGTTTTTT
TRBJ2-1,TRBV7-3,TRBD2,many,CASSLLLAQGNEQFF,TGTGCCAGCAGCTTATTACTAGCGCAAGGCAATGAGCAGTTCTTC
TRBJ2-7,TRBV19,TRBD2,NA,CASSHRTSGTYEQYF,TGTGCCAGTAGCCACCGGACTAGCGGAACCTACGAGCAGTACTTC
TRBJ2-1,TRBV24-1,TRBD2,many,CATSDPSGRTEQFF,TGTGCCACCAGTGACCCTAGCGGGAGAACTGAGCAGTTCTTC
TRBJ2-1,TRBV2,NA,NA,CASPPIGGDEQFF,TGTGCCAGCCCCCCCATAGGGGGGGATGAGCAGTTCTTC
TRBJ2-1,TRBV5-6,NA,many,CASSLGTALHLSYNEQFF,TGTGCCAGCAGCTTGGGGACAGCCCTCCACCTTTCCTACAATGAGCAGTTCTTC
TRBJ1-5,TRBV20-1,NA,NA,CSAPGRSNQPQHF,TGCAGTGCCCCGGGACGGTCCAATCAGCCCCAGCATTTT
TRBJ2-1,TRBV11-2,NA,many,CASSSSGPALRWQFF,TGTGCCAGCAGCTCCTCCGGGCCCGCCCTTAGGTGGCAGTTCTTC
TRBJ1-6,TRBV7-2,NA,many,CASSFGDSNSPLHF,TGTGCCAGCAGCTTTGGGGACTCTAATTCACCCCTCCACTTT
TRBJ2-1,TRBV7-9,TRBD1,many,CASSLSPAGQGAREQFF,TGTGCCAGCAGCTTATCCCCGGCGGGACAGGGGGCGCGGGAGCAGTTCTTC
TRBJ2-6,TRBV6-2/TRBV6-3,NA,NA,CASSSDGSGANVLTF,TGTGCCAGCAGCTCCGACGGCTCTGGGGCCAACGTCCTGACTTTC
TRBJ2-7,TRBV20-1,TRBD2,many,CSASLPGLANEQYF,TGCAGTGCTAGCCTACCGGGACTAGCGAACGAGCAGTACTTC
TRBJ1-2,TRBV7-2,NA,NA,CASRVLNGYTF,TGTGCCAGCAGAGTCCTTAATGGCTACACCTTC
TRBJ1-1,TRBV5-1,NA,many,CASSFLDWNTEAFF,TGCGCCAGCAGTTTTCTCGACTGGAACACTGAAGCTTTCTTT
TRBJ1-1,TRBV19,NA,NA,CASSPLGVNTEAFF,TGTGCCAGTAGTCCGCTGGGGGTGAACACTGAAGCTTTCTTT
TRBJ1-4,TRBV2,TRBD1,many,CASSVTGGGEKLFF,TGTGCCAGCAGTGTCACAGGGGGCGGTGAAAAACTGTTTTTT
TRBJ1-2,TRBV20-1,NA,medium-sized,CSANNRVGGSNGYTF,TGCAGTGCTAATAACAGGGTCGGTGGATCCAATGGCTACACCTTC
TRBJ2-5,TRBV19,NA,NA,CASSDPGGPTQETQYF,TGTGCCAGTAGTGACCCCGGGGGGCCGACCCAAGAGACCCAGTACTTC
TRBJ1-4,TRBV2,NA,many,CASSIQGLEKLFF,TGTGCCAGCAGTATACAGGGTTTGGAAAAACTGTTTTTT
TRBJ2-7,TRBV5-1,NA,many,CASSLAASYEQYF,TGCGCCAGCAGCTTGGCGGCCTCCTACGAGCAGTACTTC
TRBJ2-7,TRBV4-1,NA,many,CASSQVWGRGSYEQYF,TGCGCCAGCAGCCAAGTATGGGGGCGAGGCTCCTACGAGCAGTACTTC
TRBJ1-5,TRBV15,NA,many,CATSRDRGQPQHF,TGTGCCACCAGCAGAGATAGGGGTCAGCCCCAGCATTTT
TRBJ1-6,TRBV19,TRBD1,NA,CASSWQGDLLRNSPLHF,TGTGCCAGTAGTTGGCAGGGGGACCTCTTGAGGAATTCACCCCTCCACTTT
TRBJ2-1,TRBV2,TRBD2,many,CASSEGGRRNEQFF,TGTGCCAGCAGTGAAGGCGGGAGGCGAAATGAGCAGTTCTTC
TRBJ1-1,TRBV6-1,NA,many,CASSPPQRNTEAFF,TGTGCCAGCAGTCCACCACAGAGGAACACTGAAGCTTTCTTT
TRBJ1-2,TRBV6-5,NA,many,CASSYSSGPLNGYTF,TGTGCCAGCAGTTACTCTTCCGGGCCACTGAATGGCTACACCTTC